Listed below are T cell receptor beta chains from one sample, sequenced in a study of long-term antiretroviral therapy in people with HIV. Sequencing was performed with immunoSEQ multiplex PCR; in TCRdb, only in-frame clones are kept and a portion is missing. The sample has some 34,000 clones, 90% to 97% seen once. The specimen was unsorted PBMCs, collected approximately 6.6 years after starting antiretroviral therapy. The receptors come from a man aged 25-45 years with HIV. Both conserved end residues are part of each CDR3. The D gene is left open where the match is weak. Rows give clone size only sometimes, using once, few, many, or a class for an expanded clone.

D	V	size	J	DNA	CDR3
TRBD1	TRBV18	NA	TRBJ2-7	TGTGCCAGCTCACCACCCGCGGGACAGGGCTACGAGCAGTACTTC	CASSPPAGQGYEQYF
NA	TRBV2	once	TRBJ2-1	TGTGCCAGCAGTGACCTCTCCTACAATGAGCAGTTCTTC	CASSDLSYNEQFF
TRBD1	TRBV9	NA	TRBJ1-1	TGTGCCAGCAGCGCTACAGGGGGCCTTAACACTGAAGCTTTCTTT	CASSATGGLNTEAFF
NA	TRBV5-1	NA	TRBJ1-2	TGCGCCAGCAGCTTGGCAAGGCGGAGTGGCTACACCTTC	CASSLARRSGYTF
NA	TRBV6-5	NA	TRBJ2-1	TGTGCCAGCAGCCGGGACCCCTACAATGAGCAGTTCTTC	CASSRDPYNEQFF
TRBD1	TRBV19	NA	TRBJ1-1	TGTGCCAGTCCCCCCCTGGGACAGACATTGAACACTGAAGCTTTCTTT	CASPPLGQTLNTEAFF
NA	TRBV2	once	TRBJ2-1	TGTGCCAGCGCGGGCCTTCAGAGCTCCTACAATGAGCAGTTCTTC	CASAGLQSSYNEQFF
NA	TRBV20-1	NA	TRBJ2-5	TGCAGTGCTAGAAGGGAGACCCAGTACTTC	CSARRETQYF
TRBD1	TRBV9	NA	TRBJ1-2	TGTGCCAGCAGCGGGACAGGGAACTATGGCTACACCTTC	CASSGTGNYGYTF
NA	TRBV4-2	NA	TRBJ2-3	TGTGCCAGCAGCCAAGAAATACAGCCAGATACGCAGTATTTT	CASSQEIQPDTQYF
TRBD2	TRBV15	NA	TRBJ2-7	TGTGCCACCAGCAGAGAACTAGCGGGCTACGAGCAGTACTTC	CATSRELAGYEQYF
TRBD2	TRBV4-2	NA	TRBJ2-7	TGTGCCAGCAGCCAAGCAGAGACTAGCGGGAGTTCCTACGAGCAGTACTTC	CASSQAETSGSSYEQYF
TRBD2	TRBV5-1	NA	TRBJ2-1	TGCGCCAGCAGCACGCGGACTAGCGGTTACAATGAGCAGTTCTTC	CASSTRTSGYNEQFF
TRBD1	TRBV10-3	NA	TRBJ2-7	TGTGCCATCAGTAGGACAGGGGGGACCTACGAGCAGTACTTC	CAISRTGGTYEQYF
TRBD2	TRBV9	NA	TRBJ2-7	TGTGCCAGCAGCCCCCGAGCGGGGGGCTTTCACGAGCAGTACTTC	CASSPRAGGFHEQYF
NA	TRBV6-1	once	TRBJ1-2	TGTGCCAGCAGTGACGACGGGTATGGCTACACCTTC	CASSDDGYGYTF
NA	TRBV6-6	NA	TRBJ2-7	TGTGCCAGCAGAAACCCGGACGAGCAGTACTTC	CASRNPDEQYF
NA	TRBV2	NA	TRBJ2-2	TGTGCCAGGAGCAAAAGGACAGATGGGGAGCTGTTTTTT	CARSKRTDGELFF
TRBD2	TRBV2	NA	TRBJ2-4	TGTGCCAGCAGTGGGACTAGCGGAGAAAACATTCAGTACTTC	CASSGTSGENIQYF
TRBD1	TRBV5-1	NA	TRBJ1-2	TGCGCCAGCAGCCAAACACAGGGGGCGCTGAATGGCTACACCTTC	CASSQTQGALNGYTF
TRBD2	TRBV10-3	once	TRBJ2-2	TGTGCCATCACCTCGGGACTAGCGGGGGAAGACACCGGGGAGCTGTTTTTT	CAITSGLAGEDTGELFF
NA	TRBV5-1	NA	TRBJ1-1	TGCGCCAGCAGCTTGGCCGAAGGCATCGCTTTCTTT	CASSLAEGIAFF
TRBD2	TRBV13	NA	TRBJ2-7	TGTGCCAGCAGTGGGGGGGGTTTTCCCGCCTACGAGCAGTACTTC	CASSGGGFPAYEQYF